Described below is a single T cell receptor beta chain sequence and its context. Original analysis: Using reference gene primer amplification, nucleated cell counts were estimated. Only in-frame clones appear in the TCRdb table, and some are missing; sequencing was by immunoSEQ multiplex PCR. V and J calls and clone size come straight from that table; D and trimming were deduced from the DNA. The sample yields 150,000 to 200,000 clones, approximately 86% seen once. The data are from a study of blood T cell repertoires in COVID-19. Trimming took 5 bases from V and 5 from J; bases not matched to a gene: 8. This CDR3 is built from 14 residues. The V gene's germline CDR1 is KGHDR and CDR2 SFDVKD.

J is TRBJ2-7 and V is TRBV24-1; the match to TRBD2 covers 7 bases. This sequence originates from a woman aged 30 to 39 who had recovered from COVID-19. Input material: PBMCs or T cells enriched from blood (not recorded which). In nucleotides, the CDR3 is TGTGCCACCAGTGGGCGGGGGATATGGGACGAGCAGTACTTC. Protein: CATSGRGIWDEQYF.